This passage covers 16 T cell receptor beta chains from one sample sequenced in a study of cytomegalovirus exposure and HLA in healthy donors. Both 60 Vbeta primers and 13 Jbeta primers went into the PCR. Profiling relied on immunoSEQ multiplex PCR, and the TCRdb table lists in-frame clones only, not all of them. The sample holds some 100,000 clones, 65% to 80% seen once. The sequencing sample was made of PBMCs. All receptors come from a woman between 65 and 79 years old in good health and CMV-seropositive.

The rearrangement links TRBV30 to TRBJ1-1; D possibly corresponds to TRBD1 (6 bases). This CDR3 has 13 amino acids. Deletions cut 3 bases from V and 3 bases from J, with 11 bases between. Per the germline V gene, CDR1 is GTSNPN and CDR2 is SVGIG (reference sequence). The CDR3, as DNA: TGTGCCTGGAGAACAGGGAGGGACACTGAAGCTTTCTTT. Translated, it gives CAWRTGRDTEAFF.

This chain connects TRBV30 to TRBJ2-4, with D possibly matching TRBD1 (6 bases). This CDR3 has 14 amino acids. The germline V gene encodes CDR1 GTSNPN and CDR2 SVGIG (reference sequence). Deletions cut 4 bases from V and 11 bases from J, with 21 bases between. The CDR3 sequence is CAWTAPPGEKLQYF. The CDR3 DNA reads as TGTGCCTGGACCGCCCCCCCAGGGGAGAAACTTCAGTACTTC.

This chain uses TRBV28 with TRBJ2-1; perhaps TRBD2 as D (5 bases). The CDR3 extends over 13 amino acids. Germline-derived CDR1 and CDR2 are MDHEN and SYDVKM. The V and J ends lost 6 bases and 9 bases respectively, with 15 bases between them. For the CDR3, the DNA is TGTGCCAGCAGAGAGCGGCAATGGAGTGAGCAGTTCTTC. Translated, it gives CASRERQWSEQFF.

The chain combines TRBV6-6 with TRBJ2-5; TRBD1 agrees at 7 bases. The CDR3 runs to 15 residues. Trimming cost V 5 bases and J 6 bases; bases outside gene matches: 12. In germline, CDR1 is MNHNY, CDR2 SVGAGI (reference sequence). CDR3 coding DNA: TGTGCCAGCAGTCAAGAGACGACAGGGTCGAAGACCCAGTACTTC. This sequence encodes CASSQETTGSKTQYF.

The CDR3, as DNA: TGTGCCAGCAGCCCCGGGACTAGCGGGCTAGGTACCGGGGAGCTGTTTTTT. This gives the protein CASSPGTSGLGTGELFF. This chain joins TRBV7-3 and TRBJ2-2, with 12 bases that match TRBD2. From germline, CDR1 is SGHTA and CDR2 FQGTGA. The ends lost 5 bases at V and 5 bases at J; junction bases unmatched: 9. CDR3 length equals 17 residues. Complete variable domain (other parts from reference TRBV7-3 and TRBJ2-2): GAGVSQTPSNKVTEKGKYVELRCDPISGHTALYWYRQSLGQGPEFLIYFQGTGAADDSGLPNDRFFAVRPEGSVSTLKIQRTERGDSAVYLCASSPGTSGLGTGELFFGEGSRLTVL.

This clone was seen a few times. The chain joins TRBV2 to TRBJ1-3, with 11 bases that match TRBD1. Per the germline V gene, CDR1 is SNHLY and CDR2 is FYNNEI. The ends lost 6 bases at V and 0 bases at J; junction bases unmatched: 10. The CDR3 runs 18 residues. The CDR3 loop is CASRGQGESPSSGNTIYF. The CDR3 DNA sequence: TGTGCCAGCAGGGGACAGGGGGAGTCCCCGAGCTCTGGAAACACCATATATTTT.

The chain combines TRBV11-2 with TRBJ1-2; D uncertain. The V gene lost 0 bases and the J gene lost 4 bases, with 12 bases spanning the gap. The germline V gene encodes CDR1 SGHAT and CDR2 FQNNGV. The CDR3 is 15 residues long. The CDR3 DNA reads TGTGCCAGCAGCTTAGACCCAGGACTTAGCTATGGCTACACCTTC. It codes for CASSLDPGLSYGYTF.

V and J are TRBV27 and TRBJ1-1, with D uncertain. The CDR3 has 14 amino acids. V lost 6 bases and J 0 bases, leaving 11 bases between the germline ends. In germline, CDR1 is MNHEY, CDR2 SMNVEV (reference sequence). The CDR3 DNA sequence: TGTGCCAGCAGGAGACACCTCATGAACACTGAAGCTTTCTTT. Protein product: CASRRHLMNTEAFF.

The V gene is TRBV2, the J gene TRBJ2-7; D remains unclear. CDR1 is SNHLY, CDR2 FYNNEI, per germline. There are 13 residues in the CDR3. V shed 0 bases and J shed 6 bases, with 9 bases lying between them. The CDR3, as DNA: TGTGCCAGCAGTGAAGCTAGCATCTCCGAGCAGTACTTC. This encodes CASSEASISEQYF.

This chain joins TRBV7-4 and TRBJ1-6; D gene unclear. The CDR3 contains 16 residues. V was cut by 5 bases and J by 9 bases, with 20 bases left in between. Germline CDR1 and CDR2: SGHVT and SQSDAQ. Here the CDR3 reads CASSPMGRVLISPLHF. DNA of the CDR3: TGTGCCAGCAGCCCAATGGGGAGGGTTCTTATTTCACCCCTCCACTTT. The whole variable domain, remainder taken from reference TRBV7-4 and TRBJ1-6, is GAGVSQSPRYKVAKRGRDVALRCDSISGHVTLYWYRQTLGQGSEVLTYSQSDAQRDKSGRPSGRFSAERPERSVSTLKIQRTEQGDSAVYLCASSPMGRVLISPLHFGNGTRLTVT.

The V call is TRBV28, the J call TRBJ1-3; D not certain. Germline CDR1 reads MDHEN; CDR2 reads SYDVKM. This CDR3 is built from 14 residues. The germline V and J ends were trimmed by 3 bases and 4 bases, with 10 bases remaining between them. CDR3 protein: CASSFQVPGNTIYF. The CDR3 bases are TGTGCCAGCAGTTTTCAGGTGCCGGGAAACACCATATATTTT.

The chain joins TRBV11-2 to TRBJ1-2; TRBD1 might be the D (5 bases). V lost 0 bases and J lost 5, with 19 bases in between. The CDR3 spans 17 residues. Germline V gives CDR1 SGHAT, CDR2 FQNNGV. CDR3 protein: CASSLDQGLQNRYGYTF. CDR3 nucleotide sequence: TGTGCCAGCAGCTTAGATCAGGGTTTACAGAACCGGTATGGCTACACCTTC. Looking up the rest from reference TRBV11-2 and TRBJ1-2 gives the full variable domain: EAGVAQSPRYKIIEKRQSVAFWCNPISGHATLYWYQQILGQGPKLLIQFQNNGVVDDSQLPKDRFSAERLKGVDSTLKIQPAKLEDSAVYLCASSLDQGLQNRYGYTFGSGTRLTVV.

The chain has TRBV7-9 and TRBJ1-4; no reliable D call. This CDR3 comprises 13 residues. The ends were cut back, 7 bases at V and 2 bases at J, with 8 bases in the middle. The germline gives CDR1 SEHNR, CDR2 FQNEAQ (reference sequence). The CDR3 loop is CASTGATNEKLFF. CDR3 nucleotide sequence: TGTGCCAGCACTGGTGCGACTAATGAAAAACTGTTTTTT.

The V call is TRBV6-1, the J call TRBJ1-1, with no clear D. The CDR3 sequence is 13 residues long. The V end was cut by 2 bases, the J end by 5 bases, with 9 bases between. Germline V CDR1 and CDR2: MNHNS, SASEGT. The CDR3 reads CASSESLRTEAFF. The CDR3 nucleotides read TGTGCCAGCAGTGAATCTTTGAGGACTGAAGCTTTCTTT.

This chain links TRBV27 with TRBJ2-7; 11 nucleotides agree with TRBD1. Germline V gene lookup returns CDR1 MNHEY and CDR2 SMNVEV (reference sequence). V shed 2 bases, J shed 2 bases, and the junction held 2 bases outside the gene matches. The CDR3 loop spans 15 amino acids. The CDR3: CASSLTGQGAYEQYF. CDR3 sequence (DNA): TGTGCCAGCAGTTTAACGGGACAGGGGGCCTACGAGCAGTACTTC.

The rearrangement links TRBV11-1 to TRBJ2-1; 12 bases align to TRBD2. The CDR3 loop spans 15 amino acids. Germline V gives CDR1 SGHAT, CDR2 FQDESV (reference sequence). V gave up 5 bases and J gave up 8 bases; unmatched junction bases: 7. CDR3 nucleotide sequence: TGTGCCAGCAGCCCCCGACTAGCGGGGGCCCATGAGCAGTTCTTC. Its translation is CASSPRLAGAHEQFF.